This T cell receptor beta chain was sequenced during a study of T cell responses to AZD1222 COVID-19 vaccine. TCRdb's copy holds only in-frame clones and misses some; the assay was immunoSEQ multiplex PCR. The sample consists of roughly 110,000 clones, 80% to 85% of them appearing once. Germline V CDR1 and CDR2: SGHTA, FQGNSA. V lost 4 bases to trimming and J lost 6 bases; unmatched junction nucleotides: 3. The CDR3 totals 14 residues. This receptor was identified in an adult in good health. The rearrangement uses TRBV7-2 and TRBJ2-5, with 12 nucleotides matching TRBD1. The source was peripheral blood, collected on day 0 of AZD1222 vaccination. The CDR3 sequence: CASSWDRGHQTQYF. CDR3 DNA sequence: TGTGCCAGCAGCTGGGACAGGGGGCATCAGACCCAGTACTTC.